Shown below are 4 T cell receptor beta chains from a single sample sequenced in a study of response to subunit inactivated influenza vaccine (dated by TCRdb to the late 2010s). Library creation used RT-PCR. Sequencing used an Illumina HiSeq 2500. TCRdb reprocessing: public reads trimmed at Q25 with fastp, clones called with MiXCR, in-frame beta chains kept. Rows with a matching CDR3 protein are joined into one entry that keeps the most common DNA and genes. Here the sample has roughly 700,000 distinct CDR3 sequences; around 14% occur a single time. Approximately 10% of the sample goes to the ten largest clones. The source was PBMCs from blood, collected roughly 12 days after vaccination. The receptors were gathered from a man aged 50-59 years who received an inactivated influenza vaccine. Donor details come from another sample of the same person, matched by shared clones.

The V and J genes are TRBV11-2 and TRBJ1-1; no firm D call. The CDR3 is 14 residues long. Trimming stripped 2 bases from V and 5 bases from J, with 12 bases between. CDR1 and CDR2 (germline): SGHAT, FQNNGV. The CDR3 reads CASSLSAGKTEAFF. CDR3 in DNA: TGTGCCAGCAGCTTATCAGCTGGTAAAACTGAAGCTTTCTTT. Combining the CDR3 with reference TRBV11-2 and TRBJ1-1 gives the whole variable domain EAGVAQSPRYKIIEKRQSVAFWCNPISGHATLYWYQQILGQGPKLLIQFQNNGVVDDSQLPKDRFSAERLKGVDSTLKIQPAKLEDSAVYLCASSLSAGKTEAFFGQGTRLTVV.

This rearrangement joins TRBV20-1 to TRBJ1-2; no reliable D call. The CDR3 runs to 11 residues. From germline, CDR1 is DFQATT and CDR2 SNEGSKA (reference sequence). Trimming removed 2 bases at V and 3 bases at J, with 4 bases between. In DNA form, the CDR3 reads TGCAGTGCTAGACGGGACTATGGCTACACCTTC. This sequence encodes CSARRDYGYTF.

Comment on this clonotype: At one boundary the junction diverges from the germline segment, which might be a read error. The rearrangement joins TRBV9 to TRBJ1-2; D is unclear. Germline V lookup: CDR1 SGDLS, CDR2 YYNGEE. This CDR3 contains 15 residues. The CDR3 reads CASSPWQDANYGYAF. The CDR3 DNA follows: TGTGCCAGCAGCCCCTGGCAGGACGCTAACTATGGCTACGCCTTC.

The chain has TRBV7-9 and TRBJ1-3; weak D call: TRBD1 (5 bases). Germline CDR1 and CDR2: SEHNR and FQNEAQ (reference sequence). The V end lost 5 bases, the J end lost 0 bases, and 11 bases lay between the germline ends. This CDR3 comprises 15 residues. The DNA of the CDR3 is TGTGCCAGCAGCCCTATCCAGGGCTCTGGAAACACCATATATTTT. Translating it yields CASSPIQGSGNTIYF.